The text below deals with one TCR beta chain. CDR3 length equals 15 residues. With 5 bases clipped from V and 8 bases from J, the junction kept 13 bases outside the gene matches. The germline CDR1 and CDR2 sequences are SGHAT and FQNNGV. The data originate from a study of blood T cell repertoires in COVID-19. Source study methods: Estimation of nucleated cell counts relied on the amplification of reference gene primers. Clones were sequenced by immunoSEQ multiplex PCR, and TCRdb holds only the in-frame ones, with some missing. For V, J and clone size, that table is used; D and trimming come from the DNA. The data hold 650,000 to 800,000 clones, with approximately 90% observed a single time.

This receptor was obtained from a woman under 30 with acute or convalescent COVID-19. Sequencing input: peripheral blood. This rearrangement joins TRBV11-2 to TRBJ1-2, with 8 bases identical to TRBD1. Here the CDR3 DNA reads TGTGCCAGCAGCCTCCGATCAGACAGGGGACGCGGCTACACCTTC. This gives the protein CASSLRSDRGRGYTF.